This T cell receptor beta chain is drawn from a study of blood T cell repertoires in COVID-19. The overall study: Samples of COVID-19 (acute and convalescent) were obtained from the United States, Italy and Spain. Sample material is recorded as cDNA or gDNA derived from T cells, B-cell-depleted T cells, or PBMCs.

Libraries were prepared by immunoSEQ multiplex PCR; TCRdb keeps only in-frame clonotypes and omits some of them. Among a few hundred thousand clones, roughly 89% were seen once, and the ten largest hold 5.5% to 7.5%. V lost 5 bases and J lost 4; bases outside the gene matches: 4. This CDR3 comprises 13 residues. The age range of participants was about 18 to 89 years, with residence in about two dozen US areas. Symptom resolution, clearance, or two negative PCRs marked the recovered donors of Cohort 3. The chain couples TRBV12-3 or TRBV12-4 to TRBJ2-5, with 7 positions matching TRBD2. The sequence derives from a woman between 35 and 50 years old who had recovered from COVID-19. Sequencing input: PBMCs or T cells enriched from blood (not recorded which). CDR3 in DNA: TGTGCCAGCAGTGGGGGGGTCGGAGAGACCCAGTACTTC. Its translation: CASSGGVGETQYF.